The text below deals with one TCR beta chain. This sample is drawn from a study of Ad26.COV2.S vaccination and SARS-CoV-2 variants. In germline, CDR1 is ENHRY, CDR2 SYGVKD. V lost 7 bases and J lost 5; bases outside the gene matches: 11. The CDR3 has 15 residues. Indicated treatment: approximately 18 received Ad26.COV2.S at low or high dose, single or two shots; five or six received placebo; per-sample allocation not given. The investigators took samples on day 63 after the first vaccine or placebo injection. Using immunoSEQ multiplex PCR, the repertoire was profiled, and TCRdb retains in-frame clones only, with some absent. The sample has some 340,000 clones, just over 85% seen once.

The chain joins TRBV10-3 to TRBJ2-3; TRBD1 matches at 8 bases. This clonotype originated in a person aged 18-60 years who received the Ad26.COV2.S COVID-19 vaccine or a placebo. The sequences come from peripheral blood, collected in a trial of Ad26.COV2.S vaccine versus placebo. For the CDR3, the DNA is TGTGCCATCACCACAGGACAGGGTTCTATAGATACGCAGTATTTT. This codes for CAITTGQGSIDTQYF.